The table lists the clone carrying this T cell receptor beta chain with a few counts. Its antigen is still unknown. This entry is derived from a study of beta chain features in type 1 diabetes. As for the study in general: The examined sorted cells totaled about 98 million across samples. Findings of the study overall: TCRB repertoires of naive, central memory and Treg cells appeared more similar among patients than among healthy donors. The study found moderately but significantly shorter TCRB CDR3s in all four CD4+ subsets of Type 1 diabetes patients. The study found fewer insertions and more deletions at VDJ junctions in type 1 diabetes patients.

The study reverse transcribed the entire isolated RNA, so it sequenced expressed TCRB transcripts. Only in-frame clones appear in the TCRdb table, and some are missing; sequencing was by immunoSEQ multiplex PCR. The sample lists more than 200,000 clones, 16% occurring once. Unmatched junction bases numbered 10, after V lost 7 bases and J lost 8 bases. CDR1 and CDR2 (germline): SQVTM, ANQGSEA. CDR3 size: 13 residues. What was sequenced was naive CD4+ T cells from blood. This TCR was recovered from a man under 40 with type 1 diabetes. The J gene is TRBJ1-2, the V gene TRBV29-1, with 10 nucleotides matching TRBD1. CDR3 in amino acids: CSELRQGAEGYTF. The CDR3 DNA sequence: TGCAGCGAGCTAAGACAGGGGGCCGAGGGCTACACCTTC.